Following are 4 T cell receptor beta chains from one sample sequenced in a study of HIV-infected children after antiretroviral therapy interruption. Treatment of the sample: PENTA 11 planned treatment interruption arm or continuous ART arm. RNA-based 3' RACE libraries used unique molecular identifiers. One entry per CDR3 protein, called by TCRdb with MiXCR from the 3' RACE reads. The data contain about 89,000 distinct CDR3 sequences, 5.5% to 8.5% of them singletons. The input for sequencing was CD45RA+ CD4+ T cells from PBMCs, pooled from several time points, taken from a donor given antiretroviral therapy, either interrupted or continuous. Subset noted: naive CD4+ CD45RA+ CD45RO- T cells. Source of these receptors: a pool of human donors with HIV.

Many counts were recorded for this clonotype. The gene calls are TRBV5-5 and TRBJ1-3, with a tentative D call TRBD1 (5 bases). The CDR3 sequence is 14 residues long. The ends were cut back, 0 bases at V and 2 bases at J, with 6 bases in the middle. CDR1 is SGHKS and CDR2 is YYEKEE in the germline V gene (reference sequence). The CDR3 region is CASSLAGTGNTIYF. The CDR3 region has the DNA TGTGCCAGCAGCTTGGCAGGGACTGGAAACACCATATATTTT.

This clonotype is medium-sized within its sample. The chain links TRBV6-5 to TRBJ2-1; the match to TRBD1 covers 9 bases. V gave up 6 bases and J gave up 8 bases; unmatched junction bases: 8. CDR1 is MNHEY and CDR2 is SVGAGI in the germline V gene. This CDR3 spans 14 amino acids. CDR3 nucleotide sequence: TGTGCCAGCAGGGGACAGGGAAGGACCGATGAGCAGTTCTTC. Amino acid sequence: CASRGQGRTDEQFF.

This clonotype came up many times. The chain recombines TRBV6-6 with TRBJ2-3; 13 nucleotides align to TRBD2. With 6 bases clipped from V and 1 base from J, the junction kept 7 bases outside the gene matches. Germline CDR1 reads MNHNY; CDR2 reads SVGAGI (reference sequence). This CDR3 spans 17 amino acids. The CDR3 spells CASRTSGRALGTDTQYF. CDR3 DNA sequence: TGTGCCAGCAGAACTAGCGGGAGGGCCCTCGGCACAGATACGCAGTATTTT.

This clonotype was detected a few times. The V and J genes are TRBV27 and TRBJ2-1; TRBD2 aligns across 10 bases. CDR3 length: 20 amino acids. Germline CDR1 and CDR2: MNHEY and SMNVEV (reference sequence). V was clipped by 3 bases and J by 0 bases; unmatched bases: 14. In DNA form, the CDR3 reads TGTGCCAGCAGTTTCTTCGGGGTAGCGGGAGGCACGAGCTCCTACAATGAGCAGTTCTTC. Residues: CASSFFGVAGGTSSYNEQFF.